The text below deals with one T cell receptor (beta chain). The data belong to a study of CD8 T cells in Susac syndrome. TCR beta from blood CD8+ and CD4+ T cells was sequenced. The multiple sclerosis control group comprised treatment-naive patients with stable or active relapsing-remitting disease. Reverse transcription used roughly 0.5 to 1 ug RNA and random hexamers. Amplification of TCR beta CDR3 by immunoSEQ multiplex PCR spanned 54 Vbeta and 13 Jbeta. Via MiXCR, TCRdb re-called the immunoSEQ multiplex PCR reads, giving one row per CDR3 protein. The table records a few hundred thousand distinct CDR3 sequences, around 95% of them present only once. Germline V CDR1 and CDR2: MNHEY, SVGAGI. CDR3 size: 16 residues. The V and J ends lost 4 bases and 5 bases, in that order; junction bases with no gene match: 6.

The chain employs TRBV6-5 and TRBJ2-2; 11 bases agree with TRBD2. The source material was CD4+ T cells from PBMCs. This clonotype was sampled from a human donor with multiple sclerosis. The CDR3 is CASSWLAGGLTGELFF. The CDR3 DNA is TGTGCCAGCAGTTGGTTAGCGGGGGGGCTAACCGGGGAGCTGTTTTTT.